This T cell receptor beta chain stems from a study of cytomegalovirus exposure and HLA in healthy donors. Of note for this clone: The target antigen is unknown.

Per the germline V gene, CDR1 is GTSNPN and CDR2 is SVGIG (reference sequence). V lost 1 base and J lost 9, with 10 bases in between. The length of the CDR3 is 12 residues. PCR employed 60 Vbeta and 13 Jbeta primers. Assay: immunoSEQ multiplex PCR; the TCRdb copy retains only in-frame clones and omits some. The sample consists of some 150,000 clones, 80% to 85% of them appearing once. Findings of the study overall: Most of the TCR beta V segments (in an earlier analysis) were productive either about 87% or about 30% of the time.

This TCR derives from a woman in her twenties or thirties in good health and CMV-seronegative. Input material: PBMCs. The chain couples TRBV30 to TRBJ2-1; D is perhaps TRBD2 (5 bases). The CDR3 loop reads CAWSGEWGEQFF. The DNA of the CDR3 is TGTGCCTGGAGTGGGGAGTGGGGTGAGCAGTTCTTC.